The source of this T cell receptor beta chain is a study of T cell responses to AZD1222 COVID-19 vaccine. Notes on the study in general: Reports indicate that nearly half of spike-specific TCRs are directed at unmutated variant regions. Just 5 to 7 AZD1222 recipients were seropositive at baseline.

About this clone itself: Its specificity is not known.

Data came from immunoSEQ multiplex PCR; TCRdb stores just in-frame clones and leaves some out. This sample carries approximately 24,000 clones, over 75% of them seen once, and the ten largest clones take 2.5% to 3%. The CDR3 length is 14 residues. V shed 8 bases and J 5 bases; nucleotides not matched to a gene: 10. The germline V gene has CDR1 LNHDA and CDR2 SQIVND (reference sequence). V and J are TRBV19 and TRBJ2-3, with 7 bases identical to TRBD1. The sequence came from an adult who received the AZD1222 COVID-19 vaccine. Sequencing was performed on peripheral blood, taken 28 days after the second AZD1222 dose. The CDR3 here is CASRFRGWRDTQYF. In DNA form, the CDR3 reads TGTGCCAGTCGATTCAGGGGGTGGCGAGATACGCAGTATTTT.